These 7 T cell receptor beta chains originate from one sample sequenced in a study of neurological immune-mediated disorders. MiXCR, run by TCRdb on the 5' RACE reads, gives a single entry per CDR3 protein. The data contain approximately 40,000 distinct CDR3 sequences, under 25% of them singletons. Time point denoted: technical triplicate 3. Source material: PBMCs. Every receptor here comes from a man aged 60 to 69 with HTLV-1-associated myelopathy (HAM/TSP).

In this sample, this clonotype turned up many times. The chain employs TRBV12-3 or TRBV12-4 and TRBJ2-7; a weak D match, TRBD2 (6 bases). V lost 8 bases, J lost 2 bases, and 13 bases lay in between. The CDR3 has 13 residues. The CDR3 coding sequence is TGTGCCAGCGGGGGGAGGACCCCCTACGAGCAGTACTTC. Its translation is CASGGRTPYEQYF.

This clonotype was counted ten times or more. The genes are TRBV29-1 and TRBJ1-2; D gene ambiguous. The CDR3 is made up of 13 amino acids. The V gene lost 3 bases and the J gene lost 2 bases, with 10 bases spanning the gap. CDR1 SQVTM and CDR2 ANQGSEA come from the germline V gene. This CDR3 is CSVDRQRNYGYTF. The CDR3 DNA reads as TGCAGCGTTGACAGGCAACGGAACTATGGCTACACCTTC.

Many counts were recorded for this clonotype. This chain uses TRBV7-2 with TRBJ2-3, with TRBD2 identical over 13 bases. The V gene's germline CDR1 is SGHTA and CDR2 FQGNSA. This CDR3 is 16 amino acids long. The trim removed 4 bases at V and 3 bases at J, leaving 4 bases unmatched. CDR3 bases: TGTGCCAGCAGCTCCCTGGGACTAGCGGGAACAGATACGCAGTATTTT. Amino acid sequence: CASSSLGLAGTDTQYF.

This clonotype was observed at least ten times. Mismatch with germline at one junction end may stem from a read error. The chain couples TRBV5-1 to TRBJ2-2; D is unresolved. This CDR3 has 13 residues. The germline V gene has CDR1 SGHRS and CDR2 YFSETQ. Here the CDR3 DNA reads TGCGCCAGCAGTTTGGGCGACACCGGGGAGCTGTTTTTT. Its protein product is CASSLGDTGELFF.

Many counts were recorded for this clonotype. The chain carries TRBV9 and TRBJ1-5; 7 bases fit TRBD1. V shed 0 bases and J 5 bases; nucleotides not matched to a gene: 5. This CDR3 comprises 15 residues. CDR1 SGDLS and CDR2 YYNGEE come from the germline V gene. DNA for the CDR3: TGTGCCAGCAGCGTAGGCCCCACAGGGGATCAGCCCCAGCATTTT. This gives the protein CASSVGPTGDQPQHF.

This clonotype showed up many times. V gene TRBV20-1 combines with J gene TRBJ1-3, with D hard to call. The CDR3 totals 16 residues. CDR1 DFQATT and CDR2 SNEGSKA come from the germline V gene (reference sequence). Trimming cost V 0 bases and J 0 bases, with 12 bases left between them. The CDR3 sequence: CSARDGDGRSGNTIYF. The CDR3 bases are TGCAGTGCTAGAGATGGAGACGGCCGCTCTGGAAACACCATATATTTT.

Here the CDR3 reads CSARVGLSWKSSIDEQFF. The DNA of the CDR3 is TGCAGTGCTAGAGTAGGTCTTTCCTGGAAATCGAGTATTGATGAGCAGTTCTTC. The rearrangement uses TRBV20-1 and TRBJ2-1; D uncertain. Germline CDR1 and CDR2: DFQATT and SNEGSKA (reference sequence). V gave up 1 base and J gave up 8 bases, with 27 bases separating them. This CDR3 is built from 18 residues.